The sequence of this T cell receptor beta chain was determined in a study of early T cells in non-severe SARS-CoV-2 infection. One entry per CDR3 protein, called by TCRdb with MiXCR from the 5' RACE reads. The repertoire holds 74,000 or so distinct CDR3 sequences, around a tenth seen once, with about 3.8% in the top ten. The germline CDR1 and CDR2 sequences are SGHAT and FQDESV (reference sequence). J gave up 1 base and V 1 base, and 4 bases lay outside the gene matches. The CDR3 is 15 amino acids. This clonotype was seen many times. This sequence originates from an adult who was a healthcare worker with PCR-confirmed SARS-CoV-2 infection or an uninfected control (not recorded which). The specimen was whole blood. The chain employs TRBV11-1 and TRBJ2-7, with 7 bases lining up with TRBD1. The CDR3 DNA reads TGTGCCAGCAGCTTAGAGGACAGGTCGTCCTACGAGCAGTACTTC. Its protein product is CASSLEDRSSYEQYF.